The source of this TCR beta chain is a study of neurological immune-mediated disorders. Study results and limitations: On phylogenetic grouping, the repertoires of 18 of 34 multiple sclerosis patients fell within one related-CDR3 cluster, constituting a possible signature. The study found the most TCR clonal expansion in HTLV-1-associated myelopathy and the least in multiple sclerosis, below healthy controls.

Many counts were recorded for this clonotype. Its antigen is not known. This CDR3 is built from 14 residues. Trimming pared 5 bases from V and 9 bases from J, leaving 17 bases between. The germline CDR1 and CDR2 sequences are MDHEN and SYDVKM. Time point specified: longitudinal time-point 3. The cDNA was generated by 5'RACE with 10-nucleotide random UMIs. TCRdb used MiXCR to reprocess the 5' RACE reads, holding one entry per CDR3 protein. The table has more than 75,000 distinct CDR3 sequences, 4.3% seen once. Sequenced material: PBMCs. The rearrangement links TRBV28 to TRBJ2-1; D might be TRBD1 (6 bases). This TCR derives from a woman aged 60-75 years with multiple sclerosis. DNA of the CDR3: TGTGCCAGCAGTCCTCCAGGGGAACCAATTGAGCAGTTCTTC. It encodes CASSPPGEPIEQFF.